Listed below are T cell receptor beta chains from one sample, sequenced in a study of blood T cell repertoires in COVID-19. TCRdb's copy holds only in-frame clones and misses some; the assay was immunoSEQ multiplex PCR. This sample has about 320,000 clones; under 95% occur once, and the top ten carry 2% to 3%. The material sequenced was PBMCs or T cells enriched from blood (not recorded which). The receptors stem from a man aged 55 to 70 who had recovered from COVID-19. Both conserved end residues are part of each CDR3.

J	V	CDR3
TRBJ2-1	TRBV24-1	CATSASGGAIYEQFF
TRBJ1-5	TRBV6-1	CASSERGDQPQHF
TRBJ1-1	TRBV27	CASSSGGSDGTEAFF
TRBJ1-2	TRBV12-3/TRBV12-4	CASSLYRGRGYTF
TRBJ1-4	TRBV11-2	CASSRGTGGEKLFF
TRBJ1-1	TRBV28	CASSLGQSNTEAFF
TRBJ2-1	TRBV10-1	CASSESAGGTNEQFF
TRBJ2-3	TRBV6-4	CASSDRGLAGDTQYF
TRBJ1-3	TRBV24-1	CATSDPDKPDAIYF
TRBJ2-1	TRBV5-5	CASIVSVSYNEQFF
TRBJ2-3	TRBV19	CASSITPLTTDTQYF
TRBJ1-5	TRBV5-8	CASSRILTDSRSQPQHF
TRBJ1-1	TRBV7-3	CASSLSGRDTEAFF
TRBJ1-6	TRBV5-1	CASGEGGGNSPLHF
TRBJ1-1	TRBV7-8	CASSLGTTNTEAFF
TRBJ1-5	TRBV19	CASSIIGNSNQPQHF
TRBJ2-5	TRBV5-1	CASSSSSRDSSYF
TRBJ1-5	TRBV15	CATSRDQWDRGGQPQHF
TRBJ2-1	TRBV13	CASSVGLAGVIEQFF
TRBJ1-6	TRBV4-1	CASSQVGRGLYNSPLHF
TRBJ1-3	TRBV7-9	CASSRNGQLGRGGNTIYF
TRBJ2-6	TRBV7-8	CASTSTPGVGANVLTF
TRBJ2-7	TRBV14	CASSRDYLYEQYF
TRBJ2-1	TRBV5-1	CASRPGQSYNEQFF
TRBJ1-1	TRBV18	CASSPRLETEAFF
TRBJ2-7	TRBV6-1	CASSAGDRASGFYEQYF
TRBJ2-5	TRBV28	CASSPGTSGVLETQYF
TRBJ2-2	TRBV7-9	CASRGTSGSWNTGELFF
TRBJ2-7	TRBV19	CASSIGLTGYEQYF
TRBJ1-2	TRBV6-5	CASSPGQGRYTF
TRBJ2-2	TRBV5-1	CASSLRTSGRTNAGELFF
TRBJ1-2	TRBV5-6	CASTPSAGELGYTF
TRBJ1-5	TRBV6-2/TRBV6-3	CASSTLTGWSGQPQHF
TRBJ2-7	TRBV7-9	CASSLAAQGQEQYF
TRBJ2-2	TRBV7-2	CASSPQGGAGGNTGELFF
TRBJ2-5	TRBV7-7	CASSLAIGVLRETQYF
TRBJ2-1	TRBV4-1	CASSTSTGGNEQFF
TRBJ2-1	TRBV29-1	CSVRDLGEQFF
TRBJ1-2	TRBV3-1/TRBV3-2	CASSQEGDGYTF
TRBJ2-2	TRBV7-2	CASSFQGAVTGELFF
TRBJ2-3	TRBV5-1	CASSPAGFAKDTQYF
TRBJ2-4	TRBV19	CASSKASGGQLAKNIQYF
TRBJ2-1	TRBV15	CATSRDTSGRGEQFF